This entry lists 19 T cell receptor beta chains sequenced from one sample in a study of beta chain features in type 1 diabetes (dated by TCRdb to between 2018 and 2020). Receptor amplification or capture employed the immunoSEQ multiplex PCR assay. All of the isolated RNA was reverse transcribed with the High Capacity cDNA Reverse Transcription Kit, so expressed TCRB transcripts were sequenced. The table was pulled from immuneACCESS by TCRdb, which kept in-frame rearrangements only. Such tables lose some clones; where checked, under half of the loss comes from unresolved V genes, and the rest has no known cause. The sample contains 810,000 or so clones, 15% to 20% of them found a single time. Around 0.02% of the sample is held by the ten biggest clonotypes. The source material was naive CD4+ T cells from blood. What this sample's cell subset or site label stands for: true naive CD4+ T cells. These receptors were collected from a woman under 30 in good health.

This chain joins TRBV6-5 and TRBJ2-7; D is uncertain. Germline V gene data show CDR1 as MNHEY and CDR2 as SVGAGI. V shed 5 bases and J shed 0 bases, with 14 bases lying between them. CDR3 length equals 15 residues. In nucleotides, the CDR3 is TGTGCCAGCAGTCTCAAATGGACCAGCTCCTACGAGCAGTACTTC. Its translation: CASSLKWTSSYEQYF.

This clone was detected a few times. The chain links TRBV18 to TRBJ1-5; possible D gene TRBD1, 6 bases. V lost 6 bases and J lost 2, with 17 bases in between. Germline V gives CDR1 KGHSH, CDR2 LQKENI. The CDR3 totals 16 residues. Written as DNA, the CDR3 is TGTGCCAGCTCCCCGACAGGTCGGTGGGGCAATCAGCCCCAGCATTTT. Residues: CASSPTGRWGNQPQHF. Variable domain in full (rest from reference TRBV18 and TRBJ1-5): NAGVMQNPRHLVRRRGQEARLRCSPMKGHSHVYWYRQLPEEGLKFMVYLQKENIIDESGMPKERFSAEFPKEGPSILRIQQVVRGDSAAYFCASSPTGRWGNQPQHFGDGTRLSIL.

The CDR3 DNA sequence: TGTGCCAGCAAGGACAAGAATTACTCTGGGGCCAACGTCCTGACTTTC. Translation: CASKDKNYSGANVLTF. The V call is TRBV2, the J call TRBJ2-6; D is perhaps TRBD1 (5 bases). The V gene lost 7 bases and the J gene lost 0 bases, with 13 bases spanning the gap. Germline V CDR1 and CDR2: SNHLY, FYNNEI. This CDR3 region has 16 residues.

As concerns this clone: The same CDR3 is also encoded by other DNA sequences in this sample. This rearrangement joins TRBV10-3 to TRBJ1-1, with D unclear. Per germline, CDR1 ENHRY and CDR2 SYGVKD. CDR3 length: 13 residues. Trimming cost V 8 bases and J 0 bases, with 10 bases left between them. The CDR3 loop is CAISAQMNTEAFF. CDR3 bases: TGTGCCATCTCAGCACAGATGAACACTGAAGCTTTCTTT.

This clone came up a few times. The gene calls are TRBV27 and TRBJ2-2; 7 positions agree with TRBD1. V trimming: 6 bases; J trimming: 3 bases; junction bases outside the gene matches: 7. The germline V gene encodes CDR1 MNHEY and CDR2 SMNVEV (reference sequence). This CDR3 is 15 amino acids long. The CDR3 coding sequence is TGTGCCAGCAGAACGCGACAGGGCCACACCGGGGAGCTGTTTTTT. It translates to CASRTRQGHTGELFF.

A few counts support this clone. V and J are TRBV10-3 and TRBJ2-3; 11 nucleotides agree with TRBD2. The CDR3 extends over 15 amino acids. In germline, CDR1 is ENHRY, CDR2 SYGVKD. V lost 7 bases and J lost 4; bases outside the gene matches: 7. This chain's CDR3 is CAITRELAGADTQYF. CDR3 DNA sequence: TGTGCCATCACTCGCGAACTAGCGGGGGCAGATACGCAGTATTTT.

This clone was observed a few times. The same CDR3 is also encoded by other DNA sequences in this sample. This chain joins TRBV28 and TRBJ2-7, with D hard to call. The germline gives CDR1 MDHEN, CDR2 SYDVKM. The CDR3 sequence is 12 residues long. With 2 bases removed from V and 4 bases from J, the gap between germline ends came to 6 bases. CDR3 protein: CASSLGSYEQYF. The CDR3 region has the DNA TGTGCCAGCAGTTTAGGGTCTTACGAGCAGTACTTC. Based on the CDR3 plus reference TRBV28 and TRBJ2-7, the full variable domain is DVKVTQSSRYLVKRTGEKVFLECVQDMDHENMFWYRQDPGLGLRLIYFSYDVKMKEKGDIPEGYSVSREKKERFSLILESASTNQTSMYLCASSLGSYEQYFGPGTRLTVT.

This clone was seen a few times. CDR3: CASSRTGRTNTGELFF. The CDR3 region has the DNA TGTGCCAGCAGCCGGACAGGGCGTACGAACACCGGGGAGCTGTTTTTT. This chain uses TRBV5-4 with TRBJ2-2, with 8 bases fitting TRBD1. V dropped 4 bases and J dropped 0; count of bases not matched to a gene: 5. CDR1 is SGHNT and CDR2 is YYREEE in the germline V gene (reference sequence). The CDR3 is made up of 16 amino acids.

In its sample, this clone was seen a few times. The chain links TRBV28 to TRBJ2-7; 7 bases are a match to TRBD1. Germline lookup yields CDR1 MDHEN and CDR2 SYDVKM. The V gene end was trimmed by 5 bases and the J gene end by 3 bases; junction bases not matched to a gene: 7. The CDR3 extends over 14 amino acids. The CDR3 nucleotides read TGTGCCAGCAGTCCTTCGACAGGGCACTACGAGCAGTACTTC. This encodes CASSPSTGHYEQYF.

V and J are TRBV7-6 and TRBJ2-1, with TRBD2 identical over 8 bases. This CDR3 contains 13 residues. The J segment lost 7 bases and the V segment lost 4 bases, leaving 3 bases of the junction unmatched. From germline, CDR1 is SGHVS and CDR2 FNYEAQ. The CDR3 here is CASSSRLANEQFF. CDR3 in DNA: TGTGCCAGCAGCTCCAGACTAGCGAATGAGCAGTTCTTC.

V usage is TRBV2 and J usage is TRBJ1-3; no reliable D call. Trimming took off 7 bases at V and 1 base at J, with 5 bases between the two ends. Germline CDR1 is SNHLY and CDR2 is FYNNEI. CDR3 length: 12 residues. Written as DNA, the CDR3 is TGTGCCAGCAAATGGTCTGGAAACACCATATATTTT. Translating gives CASKWSGNTIYF.

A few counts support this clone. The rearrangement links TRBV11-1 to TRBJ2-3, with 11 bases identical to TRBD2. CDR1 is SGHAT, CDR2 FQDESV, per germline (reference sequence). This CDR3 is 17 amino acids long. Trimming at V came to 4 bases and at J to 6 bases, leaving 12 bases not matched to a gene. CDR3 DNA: TGTGCCAGCAGCTGGCCCCCAACTAGCGGGAGCTCGGATACGCAGTATTTT. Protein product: CASSWPPTSGSSDTQYF.

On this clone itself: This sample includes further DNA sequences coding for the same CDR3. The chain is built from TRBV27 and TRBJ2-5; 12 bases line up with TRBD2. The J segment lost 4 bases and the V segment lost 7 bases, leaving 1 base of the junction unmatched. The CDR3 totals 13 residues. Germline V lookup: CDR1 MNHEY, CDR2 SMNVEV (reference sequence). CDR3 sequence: CASKLAGGETQYF. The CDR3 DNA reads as TGTGCCAGCAAACTAGCGGGAGGAGAGACCCAGTACTTC.

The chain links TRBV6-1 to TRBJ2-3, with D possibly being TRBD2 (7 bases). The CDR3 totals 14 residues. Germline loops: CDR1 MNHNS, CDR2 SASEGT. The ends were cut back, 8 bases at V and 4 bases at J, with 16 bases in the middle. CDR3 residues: CASWRGQGADTQYF. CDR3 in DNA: TGTGCCAGCTGGCGGGGGCAGGGCGCAGATACGCAGTATTTT.

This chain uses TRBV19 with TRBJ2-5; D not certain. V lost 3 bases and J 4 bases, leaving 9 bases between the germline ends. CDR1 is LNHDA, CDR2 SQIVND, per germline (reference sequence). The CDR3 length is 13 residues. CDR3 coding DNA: TGTGCCAGTAGTATCTCCCTCAGAGAGACCCAGTACTTC. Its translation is CASSISLRETQYF.

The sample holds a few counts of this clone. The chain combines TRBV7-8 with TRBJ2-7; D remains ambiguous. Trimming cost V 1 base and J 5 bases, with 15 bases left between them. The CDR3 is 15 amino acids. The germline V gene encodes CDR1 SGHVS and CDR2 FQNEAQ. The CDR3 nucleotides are TGTGCCAGCAGCTTAGTAGGCAGCGTGGGGAACGAGCAGTACTTC. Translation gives CASSLVGSVGNEQYF.

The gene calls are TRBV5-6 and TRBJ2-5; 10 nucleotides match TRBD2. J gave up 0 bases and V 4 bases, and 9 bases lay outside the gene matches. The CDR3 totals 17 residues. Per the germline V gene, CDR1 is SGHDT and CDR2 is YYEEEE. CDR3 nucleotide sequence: TGTGCCAGCAGCCGACGATCTAGCGGGAGCTACCAAGAGACCCAGTACTTC. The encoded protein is CASSRRSSGSYQETQYF.

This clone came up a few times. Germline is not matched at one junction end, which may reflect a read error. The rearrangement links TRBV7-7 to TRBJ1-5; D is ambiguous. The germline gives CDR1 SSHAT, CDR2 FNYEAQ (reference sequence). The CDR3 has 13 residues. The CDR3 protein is CASSLAWDQPQHF. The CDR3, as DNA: TGTGCTAGCAGCTTAGCGTGGGATCAGCCCCAGCATTTT.

The chain's CDR3 is CAISVTSGPYEQYF. Here the CDR3 DNA reads TGTGCCATCAGTGTGACTAGCGGTCCCTACGAGCAGTACTTC. The V call is TRBV10-3, the J call TRBJ2-7; 9 bases align to TRBD2. CDR3 length equals 14 residues. J lost 2 bases, V lost 4 bases, and 3 bases had no gene match. Per the germline V gene, CDR1 is ENHRY and CDR2 is SYGVKD.